The clone carrying this T cell receptor beta chain was picked up a small number of times. Its antigen is undetermined. The germline gives CDR1 DFQATT, CDR2 SNEGSKA (reference sequence). V shed 2 bases and J 5 bases; nucleotides not matched to a gene: 3. The CDR3 extends over 13 amino acids. This sample is part of a study of CD8 T cells in ankylosing spondylitis. MiXCR, run by TCRdb on the 5' RACE reads, gives a single entry per CDR3 protein. The sample contains roughly 440,000 distinct CDR3 sequences, about 15% of which appear only once. General observations from the study: It appeared that ankylosing spondylitis blood was characterized by a TCR beta motif of several highly homologous variants. Existing reports had already noted some motif variants in reactive arthritis synovial fluid and blood.

The sequence came from a male donor with ankylosing spondylitis. The sequenced sample consisted of blood, either unsorted or a sorted T cell fraction (not recorded which). The rearrangement links TRBV20-1 to TRBJ2-5; 9 bases map to TRBD2. For the CDR3, the DNA is TGCAGTGCTAGACTCGGGACTAGCGAGACCCAGTACTTC. Its translation: CSARLGTSETQYF.